The 15 T cell receptor beta chains below all came from one sample that was sequenced in a study of identical twins. One entry per CDR3 protein results from TCRdb running MiXCR on the 5' RACE reads. The table shows about 1.7 million distinct CDR3 sequences, with under 35% occurring only once. The material sequenced was cord blood. The receptors here all came from a newborn girl in good health.

This clonotype has more than one count but fewer than ten. This rearrangement joins TRBV30 to TRBJ2-1; D gene unclear. This CDR3 has 14 residues. From germline, CDR1 is GTSNPN and CDR2 SVGIG (reference sequence). V lost 2 bases and J lost 0, with 8 bases in between. The CDR3 region has the DNA TGTGCCTGGAGTACCCGGAGCTCCTACAATGAGCAGTTCTTC. This sequence encodes CAWSTRSSYNEQFF.

The chain recombines TRBV7-2 with TRBJ1-2; D is uncertain. Trimming removed 1 base from V and 4 bases from J, with 13 bases in between. The CDR3 has 15 residues. Germline V gene lookup returns CDR1 SGHTA and CDR2 FQGNSA. CDR3 nucleotide sequence: TGTGCCAGCAGCTTAGGAGGAGAGGGCCTCTATGGCTACACCTTC. Its protein product is CASSLGGEGLYGYTF. The full variable domain, in which reference TRBV7-2 and TRBJ1-2 provide the parts outside the CDR3, is GAGVSQSPSNKVTEKGKDVELRCDPISGHTALYWYRQSLGQGLEFLIYFQGNSAPDKSGLPSDRFSAERTGGSVSTLTIQRTQQEDSAVYLCASSLGGEGLYGYTFGSGTRLTVV.

The chain joins TRBV27 to TRBJ2-4; D is ambiguous. The ends were cut back, 6 bases at V and 1 base at J, with 7 bases in the middle. CDR3 length: 13 amino acids. Germline lookup yields CDR1 MNHEY and CDR2 SMNVEV (reference sequence). The CDR3 DNA is TGTGCCAGCAGACTCGCTGCCAAAAACATTCAGTACTTC. Residues: CASRLAAKNIQYF.

V usage is TRBV10-3 and J usage is TRBJ1-1, with no clear D. Germline lookup yields CDR1 ENHRY and CDR2 SYGVKD. V lost 1 base and J lost 0, with 9 bases in between. CDR3 length equals 15 residues. The CDR3, as DNA: TGTGCCATCAGTGAGTGGAGAGGAGTGAACACTGAAGCTTTCTTT. Protein sequence: CAISEWRGVNTEAFF.

On this clonotype itself: A much larger clone lies a single base off, so this may be a read error. The chain carries TRBV29-1 and TRBJ2-6, with D possibly being TRBD1 or TRBD2 (5 bases each). This CDR3 is built from 14 residues. CDR1 and CDR2 (germline): SQVTM, ANQGSEA. The DNA of the CDR3 is TGCAGACCTGGGACGGCGACTGGGGCCAGCGTCCTGACTTTC. It specifies CRPGTATGASVLTF.

The rearrangement links TRBV4-1 to TRBJ1-6; no definite D call. This CDR3 contains 18 residues. Germline CDR1 reads MGHRA; CDR2 reads YSYEKL. Trimming removed 0 bases from V and 7 bases from J, with 19 bases in between. In DNA form, the CDR3 reads TGCGCCAGCAGCCAAGAAAGGAGAGGGCCCGCTGGAAATTCACCCCTCCACTTT. It translates to CASSQERRGPAGNSPLHF.

The rearrangement links TRBV6-5 to TRBJ1-1, with D maybe TRBD1 (6 bases). The V gene's germline CDR1 is MNHEY and CDR2 SVGAGI. CDR3 size: 15 residues. V was shortened by 2 bases and J by 1 base, with 11 bases between the two germline ends. CDR3 nucleotide sequence: TGTGCCAGCAGTTACCCCGCAGGGGCGAACACTGAAGCTTTCTTT. It yields the protein CASSYPAGANTEAFF.

This clonotype was counted only a few times. The V gene is TRBV20-1, the J gene TRBJ2-5; 15 bases fit TRBD2. CDR1 is DFQATT, CDR2 SNEGSKA, per germline (reference sequence). This CDR3 comprises 16 residues. V was pared by 7 bases and J by 3 bases, with 9 bases of the junction left unmatched. CDR3 sequence reads: CSGNGLAGGFEETQYF. The CDR3 DNA is TGCAGTGGGAATGGACTAGCGGGAGGGTTCGAAGAGACCCAGTACTTC.

The rearrangement joins TRBV4-1 to TRBJ1-2; D is undetermined. The ends were cut back, 10 bases at V and 0 bases at J, with 15 bases in the middle. Germline V gene sequence: CDR1 MGHRA, CDR2 YSYEKL. The CDR3 has 14 residues. CDR3 loop: CATQAGYPNYGYTF. The CDR3 bases are TGCGCCACCCAGGCGGGCTACCCTAACTATGGCTACACCTTC.

The chain links TRBV11-3 to TRBJ2-1; tentative D call: TRBD1 (6 bases). The V gene lost 5 bases and the J gene lost 0 bases, with 11 bases spanning the gap. Per the germline V gene, CDR1 is SGHNT and CDR2 is YENEEA. This CDR3 spans 15 amino acids. DNA for the CDR3: TGTGCCAGCAGCATGGACAGAGCCTCCTACAATGAGCAGTTCTTC. Its translation is CASSMDRASYNEQFF.

This chain uses TRBV7-2 with TRBJ2-1; the D call may be TRBD1 or TRBD2 (5 bases each). Deletions cut 7 bases from V and 5 bases from J, with 15 bases between. The CDR3 has 14 residues. Germline assignment: CDR1 SGHTA and CDR2 FQGNSA. The CDR3 bases are TGTGCCAGCAACTTGGGGGAGTCCCACAATGAGCAGTTCTTC. Amino acid sequence: CASNLGESHNEQFF.

The sample holds a few counts of this clonotype. This chain uses TRBV20-1 with TRBJ2-1; no definite D call. The CDR3 totals 12 residues. Trimming removed 3 bases from V and 6 bases from J, with 9 bases in between. Germline V CDR1 and CDR2: DFQATT, SNEGSKA (reference sequence). CDR3 nucleotide sequence: TGCAGTGCTAGGAAACGGTTCAATGAGCAGTTCTTC. This codes for CSARKRFNEQFF.

This clonotype was picked up a small number of times. The chain links TRBV20-1 to TRBJ2-5; D is perhaps TRBD1 or TRBD2 (5 bases each). The CDR3 spans 15 residues. The germline V gene encodes CDR1 DFQATT and CDR2 SNEGSKA (reference sequence). V was shortened by 2 bases and J by 11 bases, with 24 bases between the two germline ends. The chain's CDR3 is CSARLAKGRRDEQYF. The CDR3 nucleotides read TGCAGTGCTAGACTCGCGAAGGGACGGAGAGATGAGCAGTACTTC.

This clonotype has just a few counts. The junction differs from germline at one of its ends, possibly a read error. The chain employs TRBV29-1 and TRBJ1-4, with D possibly matching TRBD1 (6 bases). CDR3 length: 14 amino acids. CDR1 is SQVTM and CDR2 is ANQGSEA in the germline V gene. The CDR3: CSVAYGTTNEKLFF. CDR3 in DNA: TGCAGCGTTGCCTACGGGACAACAAATGAAAAACTGTTTTTT.

This clonotype turned up a few times. The V and J genes are TRBV28 and TRBJ2-1; perhaps TRBD2 as D (5 bases). Germline V CDR1 and CDR2: MDHEN, SYDVKM. V was trimmed by 6 bases and J by 4 bases, leaving 19 bases between them. The CDR3 sequence is 16 residues long. The CDR3 sequence is CASSYPGGHLYNEQFF. CDR3 in DNA: TGTGCCAGCAGCTACCCCGGAGGTCACCTTTACAATGAGCAGTTCTTC.